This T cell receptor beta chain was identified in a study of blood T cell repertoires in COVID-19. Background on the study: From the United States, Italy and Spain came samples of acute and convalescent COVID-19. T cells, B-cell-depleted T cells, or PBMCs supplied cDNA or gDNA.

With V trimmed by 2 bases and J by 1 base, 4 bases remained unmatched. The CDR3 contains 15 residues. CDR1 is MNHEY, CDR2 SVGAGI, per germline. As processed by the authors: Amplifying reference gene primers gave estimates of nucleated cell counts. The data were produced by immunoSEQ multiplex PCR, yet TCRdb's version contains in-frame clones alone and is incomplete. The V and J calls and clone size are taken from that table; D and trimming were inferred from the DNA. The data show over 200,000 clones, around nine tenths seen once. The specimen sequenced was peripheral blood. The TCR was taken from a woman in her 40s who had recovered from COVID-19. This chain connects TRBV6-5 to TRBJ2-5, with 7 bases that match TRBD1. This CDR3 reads CASSYGGQIQETQYF. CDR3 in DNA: TGTGCCAGCAGTTACGGGGGACAGATCCAAGAGACCCAGTACTTC.